Listed here are 26 T cell receptor beta chains from one sample, sequenced in a study of T-cell memory formation after mild COVID-19. TCRdb used MiXCR to reprocess the 5' RACE reads, holding one entry per CDR3 protein. The sample carries hundreds of thousands of distinct CDR3 sequences, roughly 22% recorded once. The sample taken for sequencing was PBMCs or a T cell subset sorted from them (not recorded which). The receptors shown here come from an adult woman who had mild COVID-19 (a few samples of this study predate the infection). Cell type and time point are not known.

V usage is TRBV2 and J usage is TRBJ1-1; D remains unclear. The CDR3 totals 13 residues. Germline V gene data show CDR1 as SNHLY and CDR2 as FYNNEI. Trimming removed 8 bases from V and 1 base from J, with 11 bases in between. The CDR3 nucleotides read TGTGCCAGCGGGCCTCAGAGGAACACTGAAGCTTTCTTT. Residues: CASGPQRNTEAFF.

As DNA, the CDR3 is TGCAGTGCACCAATCAATAACTATGGCTACACCTTC. It codes for CSAPINNYGYTF. The rearrangement joins TRBV20-1 to TRBJ1-2; D is unclear. CDR1 and CDR2 from the germline V gene are DFQATT and SNEGSKA (reference sequence). CDR3 length equals 12 residues. V lost 6 bases to trimming and J lost 1 base, with 9 bases between them.

The chain has TRBV14 and TRBJ1-3, with D uncertain. Germline assignment: CDR1 SGHDN and CDR2 FVKESK. V was trimmed by 7 bases and J by 1 base, leaving 5 bases between them. The CDR3 spans 12 residues. CDR3 loop: CASTASGNTIYF. The CDR3, as DNA: TGTGCCAGCACAGCTTCTGGAAACACCATATATTTT.

This clonotype was observed a few times. The chain uses TRBV20-1 and TRBJ1-2, with 8 bases that match TRBD1. V was pared by 5 bases and J by 5 bases, with 10 bases of the junction left unmatched. The CDR3 totals 14 residues. Looked up from germline, CDR1 is DFQATT and CDR2 is SNEGSKA (reference sequence). The CDR3 nucleotides are TGCAGTGCTTGGACCGGACAGGGCCCGTATGGCTACACCTTC. This encodes CSAWTGQGPYGYTF.

The chain carries TRBV7-9 and TRBJ1-1; 8 bases agree with TRBD1. CDR1 and CDR2 (germline): SEHNR, FQNEAQ (reference sequence). CDR3 length: 19 residues. The ends lost 4 bases at V and 0 bases at J; junction bases unmatched: 16. CDR3 DNA: TGTGCCAGCAGCTCCCCCATTCTTACAGGGGGTCACATGAACACTGAAGCTTTCTTT. It yields the protein CASSSPILTGGHMNTEAFF.

The chain couples TRBV5-1 to TRBJ1-2, with D unclear. The germline V gene has CDR1 SGHRS and CDR2 YFSETQ. The V end was cut by 0 bases, the J end by 5 bases, with 5 bases between. The CDR3 has 12 amino acids. CDR3 amino acids: CASSLDQYGYTF. In nucleotides, the CDR3 is TGCGCCAGCAGCTTGGACCAGTATGGCTACACCTTC.

In this sample, this clonotype turned up a few times. The chain joins TRBV5-1 to TRBJ2-7; TRBD2 matches 11 bases. With 0 bases clipped from V and 6 bases from J, the junction kept 5 bases outside the gene matches. The CDR3 sequence is 15 residues long. Per germline, CDR1 SGHRS and CDR2 YFSETQ. The CDR3 bases are TGCGCCAGCAGCTTGGTAGCGGGAGGGCCGTCCGAGCAGTACTTC. It yields the protein CASSLVAGGPSEQYF.

The CDR3 DNA reads as TGCGCCAGCAGCACGGGACAGGGGATTAAGGAGACCCAGTACTTC. Protein: CASSTGQGIKETQYF. The chain uses TRBV5-1 and TRBJ2-5, with 10 bases that match TRBD1. CDR1 is SGHRS and CDR2 is YFSETQ in the germline V gene. The CDR3 consists of 15 residues. J was trimmed by 5 bases and V by 4 bases; bases with no gene match: 8. Looking up the rest from reference TRBV5-1 and TRBJ2-5 gives the full variable domain: KAGVTQTPRYLIKTRGQQVTLSCSPISGHRSVSWYQQTPGQGLQFLFEYFSETQRNKGNFPGRFSGRQFSNSRSEMNVSTLELGDSALYLCASSTGQGIKETQYFGPGTRLLVL.

This chain uses TRBV6-5 with TRBJ2-7, with TRBD1 matching over 11 bases. The CDR3 totals 14 residues. Germline V CDR1 and CDR2: MNHEY, SVGAGI. Germline trimming cut 6 bases from V and 4 bases from J; bases unmatched to any gene: 5. The CDR3: CASRKDRGQYEQYF. The CDR3 nucleotides are TGTGCCAGCAGGAAGGACAGGGGGCAATACGAGCAGTACTTC.

This clonotype was detected only a few times. J is TRBJ2-7 and V is TRBV6-2 or TRBV6-3, with 12 positions matching TRBD1. J was trimmed by 3 bases and V by 7 bases; bases with no gene match: 13. This CDR3 region has 17 residues. The germline V gene encodes CDR1 MNHEY and CDR2 SVGEGT. The CDR3 loop reads CASIHPSGTGGFYEQYF. CDR3 nucleotide sequence: TGTGCCAGCATTCACCCCTCCGGGACAGGGGGCTTCTACGAGCAGTACTTC.

V usage is TRBV12-3 or TRBV12-4 and J usage is TRBJ1-6, with 7 bases aligning to TRBD1. This CDR3 has 15 residues. The ends lost 3 bases at V and 6 bases at J; junction bases unmatched: 5. Here the CDR3 reads CASSLEQGSNSPLHF. Here the CDR3 DNA reads TGTGCCAGCAGTTTGGAACAGGGGTCTAATTCACCCCTCCACTTT.

The genes are TRBV29-1 and TRBJ2-5, with 8 bases lining up with TRBD2. This CDR3 has 12 residues. Germline V CDR1 and CDR2: SQVTM, ANQGSEA. V dropped 6 bases and J dropped 1; count of bases not matched to a gene: 1. CDR3 DNA sequence: TGCAGCGTAGCGGGGGCCCAAGAGACCCAGTACTTC. Translating gives CSVAGAQETQYF.

The table lists this clonotype with a few counts. V gene TRBV9 combines with J gene TRBJ2-1; D not resolved. V was pared by 0 bases and J by 4 bases, with 8 bases between. Germline V gene lookup returns CDR1 SGDLS and CDR2 YYNGEE. The CDR3 is made up of 14 amino acids. DNA of the CDR3: TGTGCCAGCAGCGTAGTCTGGCTGTACAATGAGCAGTTCTTC. Translating it yields CASSVVWLYNEQFF.

V usage is TRBV25-1 and J usage is TRBJ2-7; 8 bases map to TRBD1. The J call may be in error: the DNA end matches TRBJ2-5 better. This CDR3 comprises 14 residues. CDR1 and CDR2 (germline): MGHDK, SYGVNS. The CDR3 DNA reads TGTGCCAGCAGTGAACAGGGGGCATCGGAGACCCAGTACTTC. It encodes CASSEQGASETQYF.

The rearrangement links TRBV7-8 to TRBJ2-7, with D unclear. Germline CDR1 and CDR2: SGHVS and FQNEAQ. CDR3 length: 17 residues. Deletions cut 1 base from V and 0 bases from J, with 16 bases between. The chain's CDR3 is CASSLVLGKISSYEQYF. CDR3 DNA: TGTGCCAGCAGCTTAGTACTGGGCAAAATAAGCTCCTACGAGCAGTACTTC.

The sample holds a few counts of this clonotype. V gene TRBV7-2 combines with J gene TRBJ2-1; the match to TRBD1 covers 10 bases. Trimming cost V 5 bases and J 3 bases; bases outside gene matches: 4. Germline V lookup: CDR1 SGHTA, CDR2 FQGNSA. The CDR3 has 15 amino acids. The CDR3 DNA reads TGTGCCAGCAGCAGTGACAGGGGGCTCTACAATGAGCAGTTCTTC. Its translation is CASSSDRGLYNEQFF.

This chain links TRBV15 with TRBJ2-2, with TRBD1 matching 7 bases. The trim removed 1 base at V and 3 bases at J, leaving 5 bases unmatched. The CDR3 is 16 residues long. CDR1 is LNHNV, CDR2 YYDKDF, per germline (reference sequence). CDR3: CATSRGGQGDTGELFF. The CDR3 coding sequence is TGTGCCACCAGCAGAGGTGGGCAGGGGGACACCGGGGAGCTGTTTTTT.

This clonotype was seen repeatedly, ten times or more. V and J are TRBV7-2 and TRBJ2-1; 9 nucleotides match TRBD2. In germline, CDR1 is SGHTA, CDR2 FQGNSA. CDR3 length equals 17 residues. The V segment lost 5 bases and the J segment 0 bases; nucleotides outside the gene matches: 8. The CDR3 sequence: CASSPRLADSSYNEQFF. The CDR3 DNA is TGTGCCAGCAGCCCCAGACTAGCGGATAGCTCCTACAATGAGCAGTTCTTC.

The V and J genes are TRBV6-6 and TRBJ1-1, with D maybe TRBD1 (6 bases). The CDR3 sequence is 12 residues long. V lost 7 bases to trimming and J lost 3 bases, with 9 bases between them. The germline V gene has CDR1 MNHNY and CDR2 SVGAGI (reference sequence). The CDR3 sequence: CASTRQDTEAFF. The CDR3 DNA reads as TGTGCCAGCACCCGACAGGACACTGAAGCTTTCTTT.

The rearrangement uses TRBV6-5 and TRBJ2-1, with 7 nucleotides matching TRBD1. From germline, CDR1 is MNHEY and CDR2 SVGAGI. The J segment lost 4 bases and the V segment lost 0 bases, leaving 9 bases of the junction unmatched. There are 17 residues in the CDR3. CDR3 bases: TGTGCCAGCAGTTACTCCATGACAGGGTATAGGTACAATGAGCAGTTCTTC. It translates to CASSYSMTGYRYNEQFF.

This clonotype was seen a few times. The rearrangement links TRBV7-9 to TRBJ2-6; tentative D call: TRBD2 (5 bases). Per germline, CDR1 SEHNR and CDR2 FQNEAQ (reference sequence). V was cut by 3 bases and J by 2 bases, with 11 bases left in between. The CDR3 consists of 16 residues. DNA of the CDR3: TGTGCCAGCAGCTTTATTAGCGCTCCTGGGGCCAACGTCCTGACTTTC. Protein sequence: CASSFISAPGANVLTF.

Ten or more counts support this clonotype. J is TRBJ1-2 and V is TRBV10-3; D call uncertain. CDR3 length: 14 amino acids. The V gene lost 3 bases and the J gene lost 6 bases, with 14 bases spanning the gap. Germline loops: CDR1 ENHRY, CDR2 SYGVKD. The CDR3 region is CAISDLRVVDGYTF. The CDR3 DNA is TGTGCCATCAGTGATTTGAGGGTGGTGGATGGCTACACCTTC.

The chain is built from TRBV7-2 and TRBJ2-1; 11 bases match TRBD2. The CDR3 contains 16 residues. With V trimmed by 2 bases and J by 4 bases, 4 bases remained unmatched. In germline, CDR1 is SGHTA, CDR2 FQGNSA. The CDR3 here is CASSLSLAGGYNEQFF. The CDR3 DNA is TGTGCCAGCAGCTTATCCCTAGCGGGGGGTTACAATGAGCAGTTCTTC.

This clonotype was counted a few times. V is TRBV12-3 or TRBV12-4 and J is TRBJ2-1, with 7 bases matching TRBD2. The V and J ends lost 6 bases and 15 bases, in that order; junction bases with no gene match: 14. The CDR3 loop spans 13 amino acids. CDR3: CASSFSSGTGRFF. CDR3 bases: TGTGCCAGCAGCTTTTCCAGCGGGACGGGGAGGTTCTTC.

The table lists this clonotype with a few counts. The V call is TRBV7-6, the J call TRBJ1-1; no firm D call. Germline CDR1 is SGHVS and CDR2 is FNYEAQ. Trimming left V 4 bases short and J 5 bases short, with 11 bases between. This CDR3 contains 13 residues. The CDR3 DNA sequence: TGTGCCAGCAGCTCAATCGGGGAGACTGAAGCTTTCTTT. Residues: CASSSIGETEAFF.

The chain has TRBV6-5 and TRBJ2-5, with TRBD2 identical over 14 bases. This CDR3 spans 18 amino acids. Germline loops: CDR1 MNHEY, CDR2 SVGAGI. V shed 2 bases, J shed 4 bases, and the junction held 9 bases outside the gene matches. CDR3 in DNA: TGTGCCAGCAGTTACCCTACGGGGACTAGCGGGAGTGGAGAGACCCAGTACTTC. Protein: CASSYPTGTSGSGETQYF.